This TCR beta chain was documented in a study of post-analysis software for immune sequencing data. Study-wide context: Courses of disease covered relapsing-remitting, secondary progressive and progressive-relapsing multiple sclerosis. General observations from the study: Versus controls, multiple sclerosis patients showed significantly lower diversity (normalized Chao1). Patients used a few TRBV segments, including TRBV5-6, TRBV5-1 and TRBV20-1, more often than controls.

V lost 4 bases and J lost 6, with 15 bases in between. The CDR3 runs to 13 residues. Germline values: CDR1 SQVTM, CDR2 ANQGSEA. This clonotype was counted between two and nine times. What it binds is not known. The TCR beta cDNA libraries contained unique molecular identifiers. TCRdb passed the PCR reads through MiXCR, listing each CDR3 protein once. The repertoire holds about 540,000 distinct CDR3 sequences, with under 40% as singletons. This chain uses TRBV29-1 with TRBJ1-1, with unresolved D. The sequenced material came from blood. The TCR was taken from a girl aged 2-17 years with multiple sclerosis. The CDR3 protein is CSVAGLLVAEAFF. CDR3 sequence (DNA): TGCAGCGTTGCCGGGTTGTTAGTGGCTGAAGCTTTCTTT.